This paragraph covers one T cell receptor beta chain sequence. No antigen is known for it. These data originate in a study of shared clonotypes between healthy human individuals. The wider study: Each donor's CD4 naive and CD4 memory cells filled three plates apiece, CD8 naive two, and CD8 memory one.

Naive CD8 populations comprised CD45RO-negative cells positively selected for CCR7, excluding terminally differentiated effector memory CD45RA+ cells. CDR1 and CDR2 from the germline V gene are LNHDA and SQIVND (reference sequence). V lost 7 bases, J lost 10 bases, and 21 bases stayed unmatched. The CDR3 spans 18 residues. Some 30,000 T cell genomes, or around 0.2 ug DNA, went into the sorted-subset replicate PCRs. Here immunoSEQ multiplex PCR was the method, and the copy in TCRdb shows in-frame clones only, minus some. The sample gives about 2,100,000 clones, approximately 94% of which show up once; 1.5% to 2% is in the top ten. Points from the study as a whole: Only blood samples were collected, and tissue repertoires likely differ.

This TCR was recovered from a man younger than 35 in good health. Some clones in this sample may be carry-over from other donors' samples. The sequencing input was naive CD8+ T cells from PBMCs. The chain combines TRBV19 with TRBJ2-2; 10 nucleotides line up with TRBD2. The CDR3 coding sequence is TGTGCCAGTACCCCACGTCCTTCCGGGACTAGCGAAGGCGCGGAGCTGTTTTTT. Amino acids: CASTPRPSGTSEGAELFF.